The clone carrying this T cell receptor beta chain was seen only once. What it binds is not known. Germline V gene lookup returns CDR1 LGHNT and CDR2 FRNRAP. V was clipped by 0 bases and J by 7 bases; unmatched bases: 13. The CDR3 runs to 18 residues. Researchers built TCR beta libraries using quantitative 5'-RACE with molecular barcodes. TCRdb re-derived calls from the 5' RACE reads in MiXCR, one entry per CDR3 protein. This table holds about 340,000 distinct CDR3 sequences, about 15% found once. The sample belongs to a study of CD8 T cells in ankylosing spondylitis. Study observations and caveats: Clones linked to the disease showed a CD8+ phenotype. They occurred at relatively low frequencies in peripheral blood. In synovial fluid and blood from reactive arthritis, some motif variants were previously reported. Characteristic of ankylosing spondylitis blood, it appeared, was a TCR beta motif comprising roughly 8 highly homologous variants.

The clonotype was recovered from a male donor with ankylosing spondylitis or in good health (not recorded which). The rearrangement links TRBV12-5 to TRBJ2-2, with 8 bases aligning to TRBD2. The sequenced sample consisted of blood, either unsorted or a sorted T cell fraction (not recorded which). In DNA, the CDR3 is TGTGCTAGTGGTTTGGTAGGGGCAATAGCGGGACCAGGCGGGGAGCTGTTTTTT. Protein product: CASGLVGAIAGPGGELFF.